Shown below are 9 T cell receptor beta chains from a single sample sequenced in a study of shared clonotypes between healthy human individuals. The assay was immunoSEQ multiplex PCR, and TCRdb's table has in-frame clones only and misses some. The data show some 530,000 clones, around 80% seen once. Sequenced input: PBMCs. Every receptor here comes from a woman aged 40 to 50 in good health. Some clones in this sample may be carry-over from other donors' samples.

V and J are TRBV7-2 and TRBJ2-1; a possible D gene is TRBD2 (6 bases). CDR1 is SGHTA and CDR2 is FQGNSA in the germline V gene. Trimming pared 5 bases from V and 7 bases from J, leaving 12 bases between. This CDR3 comprises 13 residues. Here the CDR3 reads CASSKDYYNEQFF. CDR3 in DNA: TGTGCCAGCAGCAAGGACTACTATAATGAGCAGTTCTTC.

This rearrangement joins TRBV5-1 to TRBJ2-3; D perhaps matches TRBD1 (5 bases). The CDR3 has 14 residues. Germline-derived CDR1 and CDR2 are SGHRS and YFSETQ. V was shortened by 5 bases and J by 3 bases, with 13 bases between the two germline ends. CDR3 coding DNA: TGCGCCAGCAGTCCCGATGCAGGGACAGATACGCAGTATTTT. Residues: CASSPDAGTDTQYF.

The table lists this clone with a few counts. V gene TRBV10-1 combines with J gene TRBJ2-1, with 8 bases matching TRBD2. The CDR3 contains 13 residues. Per the germline V gene, CDR1 is WNHNN and CDR2 is SYGVQD (reference sequence). With V trimmed by 3 bases and J by 7 bases, 2 bases remained unmatched. The DNA for the CDR3 is TGCGCCAGCAGTGACAGCGGGAGAAATGAGCAGTTCTTC. It yields the protein CASSDSGRNEQFF.

The chain is built from TRBV6-4 and TRBJ1-5; 9 positions agree with TRBD1. CDR1 MRHNA and CDR2 SNTAGT come from the germline V gene. V shed 4 bases, J shed 0 bases, and the junction held 7 bases outside the gene matches. The CDR3 is 17 residues long. The CDR3, as DNA: TGTGCCAGCAGTGGACAGGGGGGGCCTATTAGCAATCAGCCCCAGCATTTT. It is translated as CASSGQGGPISNQPQHF.

This chain links TRBV4-3 with TRBJ2-1; TRBD2 matches at 7 bases. The J segment lost 6 bases and the V segment lost 1 base, leaving 6 bases of the junction unmatched. Germline assignment: CDR1 LGHNA and CDR2 YSLEER. The CDR3 is 15 amino acids. This CDR3 is CASSQAGTKFNEQFF. In DNA, the CDR3 is TGCGCCAGCAGCCAAGCCGGGACTAAATTCAATGAGCAGTTCTTC.

This CDR3 reads CASRTGVQETQYF. The CDR3 DNA reads as TGTGCCAGCAGGACAGGAGTACAAGAGACCCAGTACTTC. The chain recombines TRBV25-1 with TRBJ2-5; possible D gene TRBD1, 6 bases. The CDR3 extends over 13 amino acids. Germline V gives CDR1 MGHDK, CDR2 SYGVNS. Trimming took off 6 bases at V and 2 bases at J, with 10 bases between the two ends.

The chain recombines TRBV30 with TRBJ2-4, with TRBD2 matching over 7 bases. This CDR3 is built from 14 residues. Germline V CDR1 and CDR2: GTSNPN, SVGIG (reference sequence). V was pared by 0 bases and J by 9 bases, with 8 bases of the junction left unmatched. The CDR3 reads CAWSVGGREFIQYF. The CDR3, as DNA: TGTGCCTGGAGTGTAGGAGGGAGGGAGTTCATTCAGTACTTC.

The genes are TRBV5-4 and TRBJ2-3; TRBD2 matches at 14 bases. The J segment lost 5 bases and the V segment lost 4 bases, leaving 3 bases of the junction unmatched. CDR1 is SGHNT and CDR2 is YYREEE in the germline V gene (reference sequence). The CDR3 loop spans 15 amino acids. The CDR3 coding sequence is TGTGCCAGCAGCCCCGGGACTAGCGGGAGAGATACGCAGTATTTT. It encodes CASSPGTSGRDTQYF.

V is TRBV4-2 and J is TRBJ1-3, with D hard to call. CDR3 length equals 13 residues. Trimming cost V 6 bases and J 4 bases, with 10 bases left between them. Germline values: CDR1 LGHNA, CDR2 YNFKEQ. The CDR3 region is CASRKGGGNTIYF. In nucleotides, the CDR3 is TGTGCCAGCAGAAAGGGAGGGGGAAACACCATATATTTT.